A single TCR beta chain is shown here with its context. In the original analysis: Counts of nucleated cells, estimated from reference gene primer amplification, were obtained. Measured with immunoSEQ multiplex PCR; TCRdb has only the in-frame clones, and not every one. That table supplies the V and J calls and clone size; D and trimming were determined from the DNA. The sample has some 73,000 clones, 85% seen once; the top ten hold roughly 8.9%. The Seattle patients joined while their infection was active and were tracked longitudinally afterward. This sample was taken from a study of blood T cell repertoires in COVID-19. Study at large: Whether acute or convalescent, the COVID-19 samples came from the United States, Italy and Spain. Sample material is recorded as cDNA or gDNA derived from T cells, B-cell-depleted T cells, or PBMCs.

CDR3 length equals 13 residues. Trimming shortened V by 6 bases and J by 5 bases, and 13 bases separated the two germline ends. Per germline, CDR1 MRHNA and CDR2 SNTAGT. The TCR comes from a man aged 45-60 years with COVID-19, enrolled during active disease. This chain connects TRBV6-4 to TRBJ1-2; D uncertain. The sample comprised peripheral blood. As DNA, the CDR3 is TGTGCCAGCAGCCGAGAGCGAGGATATGGCTACACCTTC. This encodes CASSRERGYGYTF.